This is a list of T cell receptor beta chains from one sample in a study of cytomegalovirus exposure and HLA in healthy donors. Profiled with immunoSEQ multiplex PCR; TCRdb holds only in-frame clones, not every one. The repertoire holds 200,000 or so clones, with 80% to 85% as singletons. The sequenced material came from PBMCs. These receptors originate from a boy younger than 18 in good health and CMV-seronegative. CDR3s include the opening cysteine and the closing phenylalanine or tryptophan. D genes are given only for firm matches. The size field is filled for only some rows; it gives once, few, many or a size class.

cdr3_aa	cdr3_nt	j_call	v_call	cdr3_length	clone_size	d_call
CSVMNRDIFGNTIYF	TGCAGCGTCATGAACAGGGATATTTTTGGAAACACCATATATTTT	TRBJ1-3	TRBV29-1	15	.	.
CASSGTAEAFF	TGTGCCAGTTCCGGGACAGCTGAAGCTTTCTTT	TRBJ1-1	TRBV6-1	11	.	TRBD1
CASIWTGYSNQPQHF	TGTGCCAGCATATGGACAGGGTATAGCAATCAGCCCCAGCATTTT	TRBJ1-5	TRBV6-1	15	.	TRBD1
CASSPKTANTEAFF	TGTGCCAGCTCACCAAAGACAGCTAACACTGAAGCTTTCTTT	TRBJ1-1	TRBV18	14	.	.
CASSQRTGWGRTEAFF	TGTGCCAGCAGTCAAAGGACAGGTTGGGGTCGGACTGAAGCTTTCTTT	TRBJ1-1	TRBV6-6	16	.	TRBD1
CATSSELAGADTQYF	TGTGCCACCAGCAGTGAACTAGCGGGAGCAGATACGCAGTATTTT	TRBJ2-3	TRBV15	15	.	TRBD2
CASSFKDRGTYEQYF	TGTGCCAGCAGCTTCAAGGACAGGGGCACCTACGAGCAGTACTTC	TRBJ2-7	TRBV7-9	15	.	TRBD1
CASYTGGTETQYF	TGTGCCAGCTATACAGGAGGGACAGAGACCCAGTACTTC	TRBJ2-5	TRBV5-4	13	once	.
CASRGTASYNEQFF	TGTGCCAGCAGAGGGACAGCCTCCTACAATGAGCAGTTCTTC	TRBJ2-1	TRBV5-4	14	.	TRBD1
CASSEAGGTNQPQQF	TGTGCCAGCAGTGAAGCGGGGGGGACCAATCAGCCCCAGCAGTTT	TRBJ1-5	TRBV6-1	15	.	.
CASSAQGWGTGELFF	TGTGCCAGCAGCGCACAGGGGTGGGGCACCGGGGAGCTGTTTTTT	TRBJ2-2	TRBV9	15	.	TRBD1
CASSRRTVNYNEQFF	TGTGCCAGCAGCCGAAGGACAGTCAACTACAATGAGCAGTTCTTC	TRBJ2-1	TRBV6-1	15	.	.
CASSEADRQVNTEAFF	TGTGCCAGCAGTGAAGCGGACCGACAGGTTAACACTGAAGCTTTCTTT	TRBJ1-1	TRBV2	16	.	.
CASGTGRTEAFF	TGCGCCAGCGGGACAGGGAGAACTGAAGCTTTCTTT	TRBJ1-1	TRBV4-1	12	.	TRBD1
CASTTTGSPNDGYTF	TGTGCCAGCACCACGACAGGGTCCCCTAATGATGGCTACACCTTC	TRBJ1-2	TRBV6-6	15	.	TRBD1
CASSPGQGPYEQYF	TGTGCCAGCAGTCCGGGACAGGGACCCTACGAGCAGTACTTC	TRBJ2-7	TRBV27	14	.	TRBD1
CATSRVYNGEKLFF	TGTGCCACCAGCAGAGTTTACAACGGGGAAAAACTGTTTTTT	TRBJ1-4	TRBV15	14	.	.
CASSEDSSLEKLFF	TGTGCCAGCAGCGAGGACAGCTCCCTTGAAAAACTGTTTTTT	TRBJ1-4	TRBV9	14	.	.
CASSRTRTDTQYF	TGTGCCAGTAGTAGGACTAGAACAGATACGCAGTATTTT	TRBJ2-3	TRBV19	13	.	TRBD2
CASSVDPGLAGRTQETQYF	TGTGCCAGCAGCGTAGATCCCGGACTAGCGGGTCGCACTCAAGAGACCCAGTACTTC	TRBJ2-5	TRBV9	19	.	TRBD2
CSASKSNEQYF	TGCAGCGCCTCGAAGAGCAACGAGCAGTACTTC	TRBJ2-7	TRBV29-1	11	.	.
CASSLAGGSGRNSPLHF	TGTGCCAGCAGCTTGGCCGGGGGGTCTGGTCGTAATTCACCCCTCCACTTT	TRBJ1-6	TRBV5-4	17	.	.
CASSPGQTYNEQFF	TGCGCCAGCAGCCCAGGACAGACCTACAATGAGCAGTTCTTC	TRBJ2-1	TRBV5-1	14	.	.
CASSHDRGLWYGYTF	TGTGCCAGCTCACACGACAGAGGACTATGGTATGGCTACACCTTC	TRBJ1-2	TRBV18	15	.	.
CASSLGRDEKLFF	TGTGCCAGCAGCCTTGGGCGAGATGAAAAACTGTTTTTT	TRBJ1-4	TRBV7-2	13	few	.
CSVDHPSGNTEAFF	TGCAGCGTTGACCACCCCTCAGGGAACACTGAAGCTTTCTTT	TRBJ1-1	TRBV29-1	14	.	.
CASSPVGLDIQYF	TGTGCCAGCAGTCCCGTGGGGCTAGACATTCAGTACTTC	TRBJ2-4	TRBV6-5	13	.	.
CASSMKDTNNEQFF	TGTGCCAGCAGCATGAAGGACACCAACAATGAGCAGTTCTTC	TRBJ2-1	TRBV21-1	14	.	.
CASSRGQGNIQYF	TGTGCCAGCAGTCGTGGACAGGGAAACATTCAGTACTTC	TRBJ2-4	TRBV2	13	.	TRBD1
CASSLGLSDTQYF	TGCGCCAGCAGCTTGGGACTTTCAGATACGCAGTATTTT	TRBJ2-3	TRBV5-1	13	.	.
CASSVTGTQNTEAFF	TGTGCCAGCAGCGTAACCGGGACACAGAACACTGAAGCTTTCTTT	TRBJ1-1	TRBV7-2	15	.	.
CASSQGGRGFYGYTF	TGCGCCAGCAGCCAAGGGGGCAGGGGATTCTATGGCTACACCTTC	TRBJ1-2	TRBV4-3	15	.	.
CASTIGGAGQPQHF	TGTGCCAGCACTATAGGGGGCGCGGGTCAGCCCCAGCATTTT	TRBJ1-5	TRBV6-6	14	once	TRBD1
CASSFDRNTEAFF	TGTGCCAGCAGTTTTGACAGAAACACTGAAGCTTTCTTT	TRBJ1-1	TRBV2	13	once	.
CASSFSPTGLINEQFF	TGTGCCAGCAGCTTCAGCCCGACGGGACTGATCAATGAGCAGTTCTTC	TRBJ2-1	TRBV13	16	once	.
CASSLAEGRVTHTF	TGTGCCAGCAGCTTAGCAGAGGGCCGGGTTACTCACACCTTC	TRBJ1-2	TRBV7-8	14	few	.
CASREATSYEQYF	TGTGCCAGTCGGGAGGCGACCTCCTACGAGCAGTACTTC	TRBJ2-7	TRBV19	13	.	TRBD2
CSVTRQTYEQYF	TGCAGCGTTACCAGGCAAACTTACGAGCAGTACTTC	TRBJ2-7	TRBV29-1	12	.	.
CASLDRLSTEAFF	TGCGCCAGCCTAGACAGGCTGAGCACTGAAGCTTTCTTT	TRBJ1-1	TRBV10-2	13	.	.
CASSSQQGWIGELFF	TGCGCCAGCAGCTCTCAACAGGGTTGGATCGGGGAGCTGTTTTTT	TRBJ2-2	TRBV5-1	15	.	.
CASSFQNYGYTF	TGTGCCAGCAGTTTTCAGAACTATGGCTACACCTTC	TRBJ1-2	TRBV28	12	.	.
CASSESATGANVLTF	TGTGCCAGCAGTGAATCCGCGACTGGGGCCAACGTCCTGACTTTC	TRBJ2-6	TRBV25-1	15	.	.
CASSLALQGFTGELFF	TGTGCCAGCAGCTTGGCTTTACAGGGCTTTACCGGGGAGCTGTTTTTT	TRBJ2-2	TRBV5-4	16	.	.
CASSGSALSYEQYF	TGTGCCAGCAGCGGTAGCGCCCTGTCCTACGAGCAGTACTTC	TRBJ2-7	TRBV9	14	.	.
CASSGGQLNYGYTF	TGTGCCAGCAGCGGAGGACAACTCAACTATGGCTACACCTTC	TRBJ1-2	TRBV9	14	.	.
CASSLHSGFSFSDTQYF	TGTGCCAGCAGCTTACATAGCGGGTTCTCATTTTCAGATACGCAGTATTTT	TRBJ2-3	TRBV7-9	17	.	TRBD2
CASSLGGDTEAFF	TGTGCCAGCTCACTGGGGGGTGACACTGAAGCTTTCTTT	TRBJ1-1	TRBV18	13	many	.
CASSPNQGAEAFF	TGTGCCAGCTCACCAAATCAGGGGGCTGAAGCTTTCTTT	TRBJ1-1	TRBV18	13	.	TRBD1
CASSSVETQYF	TGTGCCAGCAGTTCGGTAGAGACCCAGTACTTC	TRBJ2-5	TRBV27	11	few	.
CASSDTVNKNIQYF	TGTGCCAGCAGCGATACAGTTAACAAAAACATTCAGTACTTC	TRBJ2-4	TRBV7-9	14	few	.
CASSLYGTGRPNTEAFF	TGTGCCAGCAGTTTATATGGGACAGGTCGGCCGAACACTGAAGCTTTCTTT	TRBJ1-1	TRBV27	17	.	TRBD1
CASSPPGLAGGYNEQFF	TGTGCCAGCAGTCCGCCCGGACTAGCGGGAGGTTACAATGAGCAGTTCTTC	TRBJ2-1	TRBV28	17	.	TRBD2
CAGSFSSTASEQYF	TGTGCCGGCAGCTTTTCCTCGACAGCCTCCGAGCAGTACTTC	TRBJ2-7	TRBV11-1	14	.	.
CSVGEGLVYEQYF	TGCAGCGTTGGTGAGGGACTAGTCTACGAGCAGTACTTC	TRBJ2-7	TRBV29-1	13	.	TRBD2
CAWSKGTGLSGLQETQYF	TGTGCCTGGAGTAAAGGGACAGGCTTGTCGGGGCTCCAAGAGACCCAGTACTTC	TRBJ2-5	TRBV30	18	.	TRBD1